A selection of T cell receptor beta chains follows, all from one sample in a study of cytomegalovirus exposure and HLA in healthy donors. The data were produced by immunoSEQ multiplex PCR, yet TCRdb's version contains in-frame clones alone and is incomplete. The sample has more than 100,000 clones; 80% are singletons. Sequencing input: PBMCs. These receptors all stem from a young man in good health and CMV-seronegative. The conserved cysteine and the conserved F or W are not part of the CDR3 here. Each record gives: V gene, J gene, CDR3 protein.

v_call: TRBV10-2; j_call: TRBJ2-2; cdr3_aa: ASSNRGGELF
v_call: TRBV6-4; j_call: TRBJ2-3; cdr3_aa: ASSDLAGSTDTQY
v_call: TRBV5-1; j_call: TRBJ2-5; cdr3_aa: ASSLNGLAGGETQY
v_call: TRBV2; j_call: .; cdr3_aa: ASSLPSTGRGSYEQY
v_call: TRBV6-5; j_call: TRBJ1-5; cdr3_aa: ASRIRAYSNQPQH
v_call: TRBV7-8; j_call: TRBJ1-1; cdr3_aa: ASSLRESAEAF
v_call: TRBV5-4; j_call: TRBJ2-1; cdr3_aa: ASSFTGGGDEQF
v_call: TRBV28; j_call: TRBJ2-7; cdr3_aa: ASSFSLVEQY
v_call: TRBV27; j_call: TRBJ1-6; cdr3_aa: ASSPRDGGDISPLH
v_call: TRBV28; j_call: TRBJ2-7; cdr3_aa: ASRVPGQGNEQY
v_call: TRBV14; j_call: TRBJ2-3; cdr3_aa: ASSQEGPDFSTDTQY
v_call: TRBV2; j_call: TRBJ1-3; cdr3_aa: ASSAILAGPGNTIY
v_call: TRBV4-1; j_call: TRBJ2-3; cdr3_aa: ASSLGDRAVD
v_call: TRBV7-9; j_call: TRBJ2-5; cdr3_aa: ASSLASGGLLAGSQY
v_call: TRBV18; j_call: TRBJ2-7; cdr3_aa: ASSPPLAGSYEQY
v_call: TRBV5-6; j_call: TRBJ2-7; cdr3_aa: ASSPGLPADEQY
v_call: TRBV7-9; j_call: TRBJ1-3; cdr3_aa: ASSPGGVSSGNTIY
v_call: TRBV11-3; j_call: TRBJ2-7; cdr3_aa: ASSTGVGNEQY
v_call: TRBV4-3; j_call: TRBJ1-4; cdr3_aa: ASSQVRGGANEKLF
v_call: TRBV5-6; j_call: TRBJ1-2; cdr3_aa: ASSLGVASGYGYT
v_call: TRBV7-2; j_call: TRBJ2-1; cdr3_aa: ASSLSVSSGGKNEQF
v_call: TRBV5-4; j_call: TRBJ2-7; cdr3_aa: ASSLFAGPSYEQY
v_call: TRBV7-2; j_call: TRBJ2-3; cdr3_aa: ASSIGLAGGPSTDTQY
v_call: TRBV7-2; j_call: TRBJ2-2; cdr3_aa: ASSVDFTGELF
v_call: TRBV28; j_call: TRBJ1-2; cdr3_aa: ASSSQGFNGYT
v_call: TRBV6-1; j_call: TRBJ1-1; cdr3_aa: ASSEWKLNTEAF
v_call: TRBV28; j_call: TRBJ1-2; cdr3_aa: ASSQYAGYT
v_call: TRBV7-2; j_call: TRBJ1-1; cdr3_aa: ASSLDYRGILNTEAF
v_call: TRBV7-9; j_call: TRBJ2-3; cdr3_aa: ASSLSGGNTDTQY
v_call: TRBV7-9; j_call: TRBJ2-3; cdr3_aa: ASSSGQGRRDTQY
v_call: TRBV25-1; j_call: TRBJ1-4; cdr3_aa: ASSDESYSREKLF
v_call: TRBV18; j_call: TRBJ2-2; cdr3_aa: ASSRGGATTFNTGELF
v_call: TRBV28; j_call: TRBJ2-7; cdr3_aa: ASSPPGQGAGEQY
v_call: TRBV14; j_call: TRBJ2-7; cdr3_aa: ASSPRLAGHYEQY
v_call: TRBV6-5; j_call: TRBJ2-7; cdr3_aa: ASSSLAGGPYEQY
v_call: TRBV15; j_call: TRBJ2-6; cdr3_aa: ATSTYTGSGANVLT
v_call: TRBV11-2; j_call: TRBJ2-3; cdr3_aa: ASSQTRTGSDTQY
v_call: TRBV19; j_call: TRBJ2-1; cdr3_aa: ASSLRTGIYNEQF
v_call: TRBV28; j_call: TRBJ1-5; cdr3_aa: ASSFGRAGGHNQPQH
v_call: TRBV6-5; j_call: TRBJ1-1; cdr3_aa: ASSYPGGMEAF
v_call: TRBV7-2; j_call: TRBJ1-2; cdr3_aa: ASSLDFRGDYGYT
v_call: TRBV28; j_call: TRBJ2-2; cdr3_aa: ASRPGGTGELF
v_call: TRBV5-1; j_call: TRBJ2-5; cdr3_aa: ASSFAAGPGETQY
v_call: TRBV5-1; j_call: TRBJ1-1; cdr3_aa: ASSTTGFTEAF
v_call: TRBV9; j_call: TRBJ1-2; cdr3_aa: ASTEGQAGGYGYT
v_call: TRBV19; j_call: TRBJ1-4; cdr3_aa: ASSLPGQRVREKLF
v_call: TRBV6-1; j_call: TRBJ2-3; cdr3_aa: ASSAGDRFLDTQY
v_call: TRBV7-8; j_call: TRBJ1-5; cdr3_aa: ASSLGQGWGNQPQH
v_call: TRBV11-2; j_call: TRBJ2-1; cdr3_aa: ASSRFRGGDNEQF
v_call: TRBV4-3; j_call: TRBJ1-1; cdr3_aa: ASSQDRAFLNTEAF
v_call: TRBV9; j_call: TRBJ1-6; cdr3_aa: ASSGSPGGTGGGPLH
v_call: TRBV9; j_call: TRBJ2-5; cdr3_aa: ASSVGAGGLQETQY
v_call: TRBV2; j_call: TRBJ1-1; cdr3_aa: ASRIQGMNTEAF
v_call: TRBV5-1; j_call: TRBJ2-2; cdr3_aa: ASSLAGGETLELF
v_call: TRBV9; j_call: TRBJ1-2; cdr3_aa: ASSVVQGDYGYT
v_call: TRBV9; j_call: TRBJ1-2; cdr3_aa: ASSVGSNRGGSYYGYT
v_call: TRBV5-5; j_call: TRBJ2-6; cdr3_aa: ASSLAGAGGANGLT
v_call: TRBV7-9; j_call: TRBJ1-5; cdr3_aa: ASSSTGGNQPQH
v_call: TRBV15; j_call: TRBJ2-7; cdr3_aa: ATSRVRVGIRKDGDEQY
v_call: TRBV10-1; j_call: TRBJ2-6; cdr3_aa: ASSVGGAGANVLT